This TCR beta chain was found in a study of beta chain features in type 1 diabetes. Findings of the study overall: Shorter TCRB CDR3s, moderately but significantly so, marked every one of the four CD4+ subsets in Type 1 diabetes patients. Fewer insertions but more deletions were seen at VDJ junctions in type 1 diabetes patients.

Expressed TCRB transcripts were sequenced because the isolated RNA had all been reverse transcribed beforehand. Measured with immunoSEQ multiplex PCR; TCRdb has only the in-frame clones, and not every one. The sample lists about 260,000 clones, around 22% occurring once. Germline values: CDR1 LGHNT, CDR2 FRNRAP. V lost 6 bases and J 3 bases, leaving 13 bases between the germline ends. The CDR3 spans 14 residues. Turning to this clone: Its antigen remains unidentified.

Over 95% purity was reached by all sorted populations. Sequences were obtained from naive CD4+ T cells from blood. This receptor was identified in a woman in her 30s with type 1 diabetes. V and J are TRBV12-5 and TRBJ2-3, with D uncertain. The CDR3 coding sequence is TGTGCTAGTGGGAGAGATCTAGGAACAGATACGCAGTATTTT. Protein product: CASGRDLGTDTQYF.